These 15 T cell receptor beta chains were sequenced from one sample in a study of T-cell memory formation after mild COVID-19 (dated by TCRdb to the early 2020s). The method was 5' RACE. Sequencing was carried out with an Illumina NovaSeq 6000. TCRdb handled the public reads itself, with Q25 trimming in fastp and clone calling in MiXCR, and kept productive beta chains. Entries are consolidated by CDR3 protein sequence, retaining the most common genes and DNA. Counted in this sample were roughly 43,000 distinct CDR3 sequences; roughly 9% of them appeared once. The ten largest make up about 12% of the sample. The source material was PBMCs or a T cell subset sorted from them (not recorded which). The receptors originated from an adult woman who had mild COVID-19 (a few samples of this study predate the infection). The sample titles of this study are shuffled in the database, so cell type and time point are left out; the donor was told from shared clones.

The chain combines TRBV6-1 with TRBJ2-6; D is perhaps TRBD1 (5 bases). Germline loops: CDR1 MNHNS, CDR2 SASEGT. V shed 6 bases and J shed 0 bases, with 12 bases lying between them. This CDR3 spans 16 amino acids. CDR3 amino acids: CASRGRLSSGANVLTF. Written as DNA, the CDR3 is TGTGCCAGCAGGGGGCGGCTAAGCTCTGGGGCCAACGTCCTGACTTTC.

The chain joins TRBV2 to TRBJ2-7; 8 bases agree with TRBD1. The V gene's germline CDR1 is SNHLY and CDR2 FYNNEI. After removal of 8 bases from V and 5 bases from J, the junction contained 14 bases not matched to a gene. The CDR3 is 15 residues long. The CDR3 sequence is CASLDGDRGGHEQYF. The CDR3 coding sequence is TGTGCCAGCCTCGATGGTGACAGGGGAGGCCACGAGCAGTACTTC.

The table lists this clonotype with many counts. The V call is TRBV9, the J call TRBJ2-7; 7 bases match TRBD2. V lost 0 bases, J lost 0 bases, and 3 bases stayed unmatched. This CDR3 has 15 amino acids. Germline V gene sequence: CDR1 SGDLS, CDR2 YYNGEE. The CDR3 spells CASSVEAGTSYEQYF. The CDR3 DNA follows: TGTGCCAGCAGCGTAGAAGCGGGGACCTCCTACGAGCAGTACTTC.

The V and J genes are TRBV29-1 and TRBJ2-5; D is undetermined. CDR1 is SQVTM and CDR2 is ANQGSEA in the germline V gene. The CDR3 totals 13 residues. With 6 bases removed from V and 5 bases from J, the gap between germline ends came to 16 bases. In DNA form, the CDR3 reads TGCAGCGTCCCAACCCCGCCTCTGGAGACCCAGTACTTC. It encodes CSVPTPPLETQYF.

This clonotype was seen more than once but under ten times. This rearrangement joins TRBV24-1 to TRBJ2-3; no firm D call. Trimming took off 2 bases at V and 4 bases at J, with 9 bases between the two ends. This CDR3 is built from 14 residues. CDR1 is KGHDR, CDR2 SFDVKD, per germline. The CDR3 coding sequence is TGTGCCACCAGTGATTGGGTAAACCCAGATACGCAGTATTTT. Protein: CATSDWVNPDTQYF.

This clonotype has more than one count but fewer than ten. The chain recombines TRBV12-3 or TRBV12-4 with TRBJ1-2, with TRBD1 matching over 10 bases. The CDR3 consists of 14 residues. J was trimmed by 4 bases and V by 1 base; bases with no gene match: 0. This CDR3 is CASSLGTGGYGYTF. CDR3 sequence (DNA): TGTGCCAGCAGTTTAGGGACAGGGGGCTATGGCTACACCTTC.

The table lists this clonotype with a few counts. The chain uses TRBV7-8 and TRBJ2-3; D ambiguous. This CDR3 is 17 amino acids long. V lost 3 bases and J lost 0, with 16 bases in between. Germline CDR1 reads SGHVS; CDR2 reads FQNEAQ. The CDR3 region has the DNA TGTGCCAGCAGCTTGGATTCAGAGACCACTAGCACAGATACGCAGTATTTT. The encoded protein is CASSLDSETTSTDTQYF. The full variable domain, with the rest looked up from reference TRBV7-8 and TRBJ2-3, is GAGVSQSPRYKVAKRGQDVALRCDPISGHVSLFWYQQALGQGPEFLTYFQNEAQLDKSGLPSDRFFAERPEGSVSTLKIQRTQQEDSAVYLCASSLDSETTSTDTQYFGPGTRLTVL.

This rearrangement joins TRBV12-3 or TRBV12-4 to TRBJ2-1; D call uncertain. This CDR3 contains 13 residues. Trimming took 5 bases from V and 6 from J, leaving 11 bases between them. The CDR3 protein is CASSGPVGNEQFF. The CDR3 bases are TGTGCCAGCAGTGGCCCGGTGGGCAATGAGCAGTTCTTC.

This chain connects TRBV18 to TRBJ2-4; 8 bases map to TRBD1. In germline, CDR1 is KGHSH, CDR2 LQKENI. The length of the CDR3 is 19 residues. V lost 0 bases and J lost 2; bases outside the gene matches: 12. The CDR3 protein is CASSPPMARGLVTKNIQYF. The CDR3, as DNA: TGTGCCAGCTCACCACCGATGGCCAGGGGGCTCGTAACCAAAAACATTCAGTACTTC.

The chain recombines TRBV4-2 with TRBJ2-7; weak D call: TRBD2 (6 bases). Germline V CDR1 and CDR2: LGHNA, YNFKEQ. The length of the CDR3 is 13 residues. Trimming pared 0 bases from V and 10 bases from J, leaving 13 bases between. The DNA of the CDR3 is TGTGCCAGCAGCCAAGATGAAACGGGGGATCAGTACTTC. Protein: CASSQDETGDQYF.

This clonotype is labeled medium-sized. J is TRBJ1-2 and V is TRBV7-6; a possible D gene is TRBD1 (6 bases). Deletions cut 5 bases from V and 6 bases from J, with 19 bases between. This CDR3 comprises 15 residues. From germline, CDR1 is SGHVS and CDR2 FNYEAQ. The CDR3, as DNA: TGTGCCAGCAGCCCGAGAGAGACAGGATTAAATGGCTACACCTTC. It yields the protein CASSPRETGLNGYTF.

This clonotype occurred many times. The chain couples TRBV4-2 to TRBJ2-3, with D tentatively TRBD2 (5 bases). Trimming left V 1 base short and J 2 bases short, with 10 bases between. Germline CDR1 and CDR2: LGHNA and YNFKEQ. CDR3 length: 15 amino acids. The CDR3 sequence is CASSQGGLDTDTQYF. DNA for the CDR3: TGTGCCAGCAGCCAAGGAGGGCTAGACACAGATACGCAGTATTTT.

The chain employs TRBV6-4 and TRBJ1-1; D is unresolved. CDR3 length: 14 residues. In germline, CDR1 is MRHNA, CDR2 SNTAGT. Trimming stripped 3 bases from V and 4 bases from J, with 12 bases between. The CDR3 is CASSDGGLGTEAFF. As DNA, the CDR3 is TGTGCCAGCAGTGATGGAGGGTTGGGCACTGAAGCTTTCTTT.

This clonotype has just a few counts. Here the CDR3 reads CASSKGPGGPYSNQPQHF. The CDR3 DNA reads TGTGCCAGTAGTAAGGGGCCAGGGGGCCCGTATAGCAATCAGCCCCAGCATTTT. This chain uses TRBV19 with TRBJ1-5, with 8 bases that match TRBD1. With V trimmed by 4 bases and J by 0 bases, 11 bases remained unmatched. CDR1 is LNHDA and CDR2 is SQIVND in the germline V gene (reference sequence). The length of the CDR3 is 18 residues.

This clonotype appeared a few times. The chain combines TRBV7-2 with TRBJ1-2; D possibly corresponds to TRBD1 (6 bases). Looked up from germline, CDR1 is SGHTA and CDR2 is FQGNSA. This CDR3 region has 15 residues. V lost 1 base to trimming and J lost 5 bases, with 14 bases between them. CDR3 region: CASSLVGHDPYGYTF. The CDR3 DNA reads TGTGCCAGCAGCTTAGTGGGACACGACCCATATGGCTACACCTTC. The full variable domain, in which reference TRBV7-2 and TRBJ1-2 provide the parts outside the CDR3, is GAGVSQSPSNKVTEKGKDVELRCDPISGHTALYWYRQSLGQGLEFLIYFQGNSAPDKSGLPSDRFSAERTGGSVSTLTIQRTQQEDSAVYLCASSLVGHDPYGYTFGSGTRLTVV.